Shown below are 20 T cell receptor beta chains from a single sample sequenced in a study of blood T cell repertoires in COVID-19. Sequenced by immunoSEQ multiplex PCR; TCRdb stores in-frame clones only, minus some. This sample has approximately 350,000 clones, with about 88% found just once. Sequencing was done on a sample of peripheral blood. These receptors all come from a woman in her 70s with COVID-19, enrolled during active disease.

This sequence joins TRBV7-8 and TRBJ1-2; the D gene is possibly TRBD1 (6 bases). Trimming stripped 5 bases from V and 4 bases from J, with 11 bases between. The germline V gene encodes CDR1 SGHVS and CDR2 FQNEAQ. CDR3 size: 13 residues. The CDR3 here is CASSRGRSYGYTF. The CDR3 DNA sequence: TGTGCCAGCAGCCGGGGGCGATCCTATGGCTACACCTTC.

The chain combines TRBV12-5 with TRBJ2-7, with 9 bases lining up with TRBD1. Germline V gene data show CDR1 as LGHNT and CDR2 as FRNRAP. V dropped 6 bases and J dropped 4; count of bases not matched to a gene: 10. The CDR3 covers 15 residues. The CDR3 spells CASGRITGGLYEQYF. The CDR3 DNA sequence: TGTGCTAGTGGCCGGATTACAGGGGGCTTATACGAGCAGTACTTC.

The chain couples TRBV5-6 to TRBJ1-5; TRBD1 might be the D (5 bases). Germline V gives CDR1 SGHDT, CDR2 YYEEEE. The CDR3 spans 16 residues. V gave up 0 bases and J gave up 2 bases, with 12 bases separating them. The CDR3 sequence: CASSLAGGSGNQPQHF. CDR3 bases: TGTGCCAGCAGCTTGGCCGGGGGTAGTGGCAATCAGCCCCAGCATTTT. The whole variable domain, remainder taken from reference TRBV5-6 and TRBJ1-5, is DAGVTQSPTHLIKTRGQQVTLRCSPKSGHDTVSWYQQALGQGPQFIFQYYEEEERQRGNFPDRFSGHQFPNYSSELNVNALLLGDSALYLCASSLAGGSGNQPQHFGDGTRLSIL.

V usage is TRBV30 and J usage is TRBJ2-3; 11 nucleotides line up with TRBD2. The CDR3 runs 13 residues. Germline V gene sequence: CDR1 GTSNPN, CDR2 SVGIG (reference sequence). With 6 bases clipped from V and 3 bases from J, the junction kept 2 bases outside the gene matches. The CDR3 loop is CACRLAGTDTQYF. CDR3 sequence (DNA): TGTGCCTGTCGACTAGCGGGAACAGATACGCAGTATTTT.

As regards this clone: Other DNA sequences in this specimen translate into the identical CDR3. The CDR3 is CASSLTVEQYF. In DNA, the CDR3 is TGTGCCAGCAGCTTAACAGTAGAGCAGTACTTC. V usage is TRBV7-9 and J usage is TRBJ2-7, with D uncertain. Trimming removed 2 bases at V and 7 bases at J, with 6 bases between. This CDR3 region has 11 residues. The germline V gene encodes CDR1 SEHNR and CDR2 FQNEAQ (reference sequence).

This chain connects TRBV20-1 to TRBJ2-7; D gene ambiguous. From germline, CDR1 is DFQATT and CDR2 SNEGSKA (reference sequence). The V gene lost 3 bases and the J gene lost 3 bases, with 6 bases spanning the gap. The CDR3 length is 11 residues. The CDR3 nucleotides read TGCAGTGCTAGTGCGAGCTACGAGCAGTACTTC. Translating it yields CSASASYEQYF.

This clone was seen a single time. The gene calls are TRBV24-1 and TRBJ2-2; 9 bases fit TRBD1. V trimming: 10 bases; J trimming: 6 bases; junction bases outside the gene matches: 11. CDR3 size: 15 residues. Germline V gene lookup returns CDR1 KGHDR and CDR2 SFDVKD. The CDR3 protein is CATGATGQGSGELFF. CDR3 bases: TGTGCCACGGGGGCGACGGGACAGGGTTCCGGGGAGCTGTTTTTT.

This clone was counted between two and nine times. The chain combines TRBV11-1 with TRBJ1-1; possibly TRBD1 for D (5 bases). Trimming pared 5 bases from V and 3 bases from J, leaving 10 bases between. CDR3 length: 13 residues. The germline gives CDR1 SGHAT, CDR2 FQDESV (reference sequence). This CDR3 is CASSPQDHTEAFF. CDR3 nucleotide sequence: TGTGCCAGCAGCCCACAGGACCACACTGAAGCTTTCTTT.

The chain uses TRBV6-5 and TRBJ1-1; D perhaps matches TRBD1 (6 bases). Germline CDR1 reads MNHEY; CDR2 reads SVGAGI. The CDR3 is 14 residues long. Between the trimmed V and J ends, which lost 5 bases and 5 bases, there was a span of 15 bases. The CDR3 DNA follows: TGTGCCAGCAGTAGACTGGGGGCGGCAACTGAAGCTTTCTTT. Translating gives CASSRLGAATEAFF.

The rearrangement uses TRBV4-3 and TRBJ2-2; D is undetermined. The CDR3 contains 14 residues. V lost 1 base, J lost 7 bases, and 10 bases lay in between. Germline V gives CDR1 LGHNA, CDR2 YSLEER. DNA of the CDR3: TGCGCCAGCAGCCAAGTCGGATCGGGCGGGGAGCTGTTTTTT. Residues: CASSQVGSGGELFF.

V usage is TRBV10-3 and J usage is TRBJ2-1; 9 bases fit TRBD2. The germline gives CDR1 ENHRY, CDR2 SYGVKD. The CDR3 is 17 residues long. With 6 bases clipped from V and 7 bases from J, the junction kept 16 bases outside the gene matches. The CDR3 DNA is TGTGCCATCAGGGGACCGGGACTAGCTGACGTAGCGAATGAGCAGTTCTTC. It yields the protein CAIRGPGLADVANEQFF.

This chain connects TRBV5-6 to TRBJ1-3, with 9 bases aligning to TRBD1. This CDR3 is 15 amino acids long. Per germline, CDR1 SGHDT and CDR2 YYEEEE. The V segment lost 2 bases and the J segment 3 bases; nucleotides outside the gene matches: 3. The CDR3 DNA follows: TGTGCCAGCAGCTTAACAGGGGGCTTTGGAAACACCATATATTTT. Translated, it gives CASSLTGGFGNTIYF.

The rearrangement joins TRBV7-2 to TRBJ1-3, with D tentatively TRBD1 (6 bases). Per the germline V gene, CDR1 is SGHTA and CDR2 is FQGNSA. V was pared by 5 bases and J by 0 bases, with 11 bases between. The CDR3 is 15 residues long. DNA of the CDR3: TGTGCCAGCAGCAGGGACACCAGCTCTGGAAACACCATATATTTT. Amino acids: CASSRDTSSGNTIYF.

This clone was picked up one time. CDR3 nucleotides: TGCGCCAGCAGCTTAACAGGGGGAGGAACTAACTATGGCTACACCTTC. Translation gives CASSLTGGGTNYGYTF. V is TRBV5-1 and J is TRBJ1-2; 8 bases map to TRBD1. The V gene's germline CDR1 is SGHRS and CDR2 YFSETQ. The V segment lost 2 bases and the J segment 0 bases; nucleotides outside the gene matches: 6. CDR3 length: 16 amino acids.

V is TRBV27 and J is TRBJ1-1; D possibly corresponds to TRBD1 (5 bases). V was pared by 7 bases and J by 2 bases, with 17 bases between. The germline V gene has CDR1 MNHEY and CDR2 SMNVEV (reference sequence). CDR3 length equals 15 residues. CDR3 region: CASISLRDSNTEAFF. DNA of the CDR3: TGTGCCAGCATCTCACTCCGGGACTCCAACACTGAAGCTTTCTTT.

The chain carries TRBV2 and TRBJ1-5; D possibly corresponds to TRBD1 (5 bases). CDR3 length equals 15 residues. Trimming cost V 3 bases and J 1 base, with 10 bases left between them. Germline CDR1 and CDR2: SNHLY and FYNNEI. CDR3 sequence: CASSEQGLSNQPQHF. CDR3 nucleotide sequence: TGTGCCAGCAGTGAGCAGGGACTAAGCAATCAGCCCCAGCATTTT. The full variable domain, rest sourced from reference TRBV2 and TRBJ1-5, is EPEVTQTPSHQVTQMGQEVILRCVPISNHLYFYWYRQILGQKVEFLVSFYNNEISEKSEIFDDQFSVERPDGSNFTLKIRSTKLEDSAMYFCASSEQGLSNQPQHFGDGTRLSIL.

V usage is TRBV5-8 and J usage is TRBJ1-5; D is ambiguous. The CDR3 runs 16 residues. V was pared by 0 bases and J by 0 bases, with 10 bases between. Germline CDR1 SGHTS, CDR2 YDEGEE. Here the CDR3 reads CASSLAGRYSNQPQHF. The CDR3 nucleotides are TGTGCCAGCAGCTTGGCCGGCAGGTATAGCAATCAGCCCCAGCATTTT.

This chain uses TRBV28 with TRBJ1-1, with D possibly matching TRBD1 (5 bases). The CDR3 loop spans 12 amino acids. Germline V gene lookup returns CDR1 MDHEN and CDR2 SYDVKM. V was shortened by 7 bases and J by 4 bases, with 10 bases between the two germline ends. The CDR3 sequence: CASKKGITEAFF. The CDR3 DNA is TGTGCCAGCAAGAAGGGGATCACTGAAGCTTTCTTT.

V is TRBV27 and J is TRBJ1-1, with TRBD1 as a possible D gene (5 bases). V dropped 8 bases and J dropped 4 bases, with 11 bases sitting between them. CDR1 and CDR2 (germline): MNHEY, SMNVEV (reference sequence). The CDR3 runs 12 residues. Here the CDR3 DNA reads TGTGCCAGCCGGGACTGGGGCACTGAAGCTTTCTTT. Protein: CASRDWGTEAFF.

The rearrangement uses TRBV19 and TRBJ1-1, with no clear D. Germline-derived CDR1 and CDR2 are LNHDA and SQIVND (reference sequence). The CDR3 runs to 13 residues. Trimming stripped 2 bases from V and 4 bases from J, with 8 bases between. The DNA for the CDR3 is TGTGCCAGTAGTATAAGTGCGTCCACTGAAGCTTTCTTT. It translates to CASSISASTEAFF.